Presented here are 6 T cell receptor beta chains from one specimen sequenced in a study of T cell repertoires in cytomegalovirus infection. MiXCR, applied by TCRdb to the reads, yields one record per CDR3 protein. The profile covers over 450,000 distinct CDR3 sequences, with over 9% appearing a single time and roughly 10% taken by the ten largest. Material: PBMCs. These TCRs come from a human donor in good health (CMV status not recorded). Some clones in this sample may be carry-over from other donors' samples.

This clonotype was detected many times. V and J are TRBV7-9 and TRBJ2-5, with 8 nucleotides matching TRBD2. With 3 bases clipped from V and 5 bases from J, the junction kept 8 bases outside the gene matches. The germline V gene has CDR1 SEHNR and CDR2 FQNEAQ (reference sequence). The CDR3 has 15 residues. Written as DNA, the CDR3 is TGTGCCAGCAGCTTCGGACGGGGGGGCCCGGAGACCCAGTACTTC. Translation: CASSFGRGGPETQYF.

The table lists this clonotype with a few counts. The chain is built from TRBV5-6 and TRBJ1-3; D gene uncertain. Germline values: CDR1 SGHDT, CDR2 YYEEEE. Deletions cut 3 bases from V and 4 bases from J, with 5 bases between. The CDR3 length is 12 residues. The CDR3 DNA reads TGTGCCAGCAGCTCGTACGGAAACACCATATATTTT. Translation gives CASSSYGNTIYF.

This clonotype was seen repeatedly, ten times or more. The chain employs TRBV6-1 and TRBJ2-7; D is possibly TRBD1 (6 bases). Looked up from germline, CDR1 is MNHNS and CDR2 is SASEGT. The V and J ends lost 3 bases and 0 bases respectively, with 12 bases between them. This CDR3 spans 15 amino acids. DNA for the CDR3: TGTGCCAGCAGTGACCAGGGGAAGAGCTCCTACGAGCAGTACTTC. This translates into CASSDQGKSSYEQYF.

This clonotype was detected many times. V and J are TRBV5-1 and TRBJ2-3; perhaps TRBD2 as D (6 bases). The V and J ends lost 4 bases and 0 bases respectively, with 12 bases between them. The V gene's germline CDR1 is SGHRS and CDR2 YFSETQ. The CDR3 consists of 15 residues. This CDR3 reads CASSPPGGSTDTQYF. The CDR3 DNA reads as TGCGCCAGCAGCCCCCCTGGAGGGAGCACAGATACGCAGTATTTT. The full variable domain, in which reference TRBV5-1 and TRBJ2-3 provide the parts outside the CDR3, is KAGVTQTPRYLIKTRGQQVTLSCSPISGHRSVSWYQQTPGQGLQFLFEYFSETQRNKGNFPGRFSGRQFSNSRSEMNVSTLELGDSALYLCASSPPGGSTDTQYFGPGTRLTVL.

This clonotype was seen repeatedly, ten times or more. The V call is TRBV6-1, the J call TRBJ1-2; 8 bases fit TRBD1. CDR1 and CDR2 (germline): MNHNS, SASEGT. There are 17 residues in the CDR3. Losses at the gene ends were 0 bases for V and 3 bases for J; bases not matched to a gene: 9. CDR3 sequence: CASSEALGQARYYGYTF. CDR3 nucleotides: TGTGCCAGCAGTGAAGCACTGGGACAGGCCCGATACTATGGCTACACCTTC.

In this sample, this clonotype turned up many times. Here the CDR3 reads CASSPSGQGVRNEQYF. Written as DNA, the CDR3 is TGTGCCAGCAGCCCCAGCGGACAGGGGGTGCGCAACGAGCAGTACTTC. J is TRBJ2-7 and V is TRBV7-9; TRBD1 aligns across 10 bases. The CDR3 totals 16 residues. V gave up 5 bases and J gave up 5 bases; unmatched junction bases: 12. From germline, CDR1 is SEHNR and CDR2 FQNEAQ (reference sequence).